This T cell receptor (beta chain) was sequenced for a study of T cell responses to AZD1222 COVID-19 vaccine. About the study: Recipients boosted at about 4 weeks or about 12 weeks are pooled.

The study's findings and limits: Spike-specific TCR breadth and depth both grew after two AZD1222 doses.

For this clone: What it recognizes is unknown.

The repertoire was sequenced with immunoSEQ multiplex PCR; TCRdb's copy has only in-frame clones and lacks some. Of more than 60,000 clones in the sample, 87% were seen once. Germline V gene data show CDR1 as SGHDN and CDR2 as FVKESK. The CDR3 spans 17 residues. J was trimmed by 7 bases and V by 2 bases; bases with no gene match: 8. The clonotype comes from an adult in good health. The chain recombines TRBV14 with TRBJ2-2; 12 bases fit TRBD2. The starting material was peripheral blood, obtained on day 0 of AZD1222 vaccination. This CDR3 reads CASSQRLAGEIIGELFF. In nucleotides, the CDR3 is TGTGCCAGCAGCCAAAGACTAGCGGGAGAAATCATCGGGGAGCTGTTTTTT.